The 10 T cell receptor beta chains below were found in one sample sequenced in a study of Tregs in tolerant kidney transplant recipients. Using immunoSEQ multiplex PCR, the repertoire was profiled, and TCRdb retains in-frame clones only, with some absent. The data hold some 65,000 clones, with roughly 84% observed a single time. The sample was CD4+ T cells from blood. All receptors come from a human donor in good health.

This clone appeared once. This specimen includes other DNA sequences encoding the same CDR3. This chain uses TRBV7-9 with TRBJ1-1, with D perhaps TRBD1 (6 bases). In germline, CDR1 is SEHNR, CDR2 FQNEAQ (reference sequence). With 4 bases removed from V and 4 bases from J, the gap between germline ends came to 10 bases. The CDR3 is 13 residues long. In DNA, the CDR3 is TGTGCCAGCAGCTCCCAAGGGGGCACTGAAGCTTTCTTT. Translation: CASSSQGGTEAFF.

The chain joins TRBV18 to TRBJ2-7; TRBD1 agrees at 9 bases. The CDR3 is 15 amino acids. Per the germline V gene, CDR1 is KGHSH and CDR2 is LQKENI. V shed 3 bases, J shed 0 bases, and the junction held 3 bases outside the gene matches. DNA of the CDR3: TGTGCCAGCTCACCCCGGACAGGGGTCTCCTACGAGCAGTACTTC. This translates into CASSPRTGVSYEQYF.

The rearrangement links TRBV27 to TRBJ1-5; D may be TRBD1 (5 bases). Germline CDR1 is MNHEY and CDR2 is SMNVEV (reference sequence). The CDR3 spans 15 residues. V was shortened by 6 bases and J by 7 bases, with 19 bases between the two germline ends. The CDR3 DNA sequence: TGTGCCAGCAGGCCTTCCCTAGGGAAGGGGCAGCCCCAGCATTTT. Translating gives CASRPSLGKGQPQHF.

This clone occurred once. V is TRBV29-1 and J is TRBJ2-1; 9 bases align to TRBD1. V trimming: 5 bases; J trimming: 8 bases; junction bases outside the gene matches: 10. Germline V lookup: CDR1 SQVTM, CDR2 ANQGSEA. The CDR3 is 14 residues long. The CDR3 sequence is CSVQGQGIIDEQFF. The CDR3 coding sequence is TGCAGCGTTCAAGGACAGGGGATTATCGATGAGCAGTTCTTC.

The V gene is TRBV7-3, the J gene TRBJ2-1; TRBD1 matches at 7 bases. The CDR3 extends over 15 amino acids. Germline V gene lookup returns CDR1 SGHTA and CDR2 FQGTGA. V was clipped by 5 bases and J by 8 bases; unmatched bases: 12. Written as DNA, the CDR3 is TGTGCCAGCAGCCCACAGGGGAATTTTAGGGATGAGCAGTTCTTC. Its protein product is CASSPQGNFRDEQFF. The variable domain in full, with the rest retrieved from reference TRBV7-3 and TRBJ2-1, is GAGVSQTPSNKVTEKGKYVELRCDPISGHTALYWYRQSLGQGPEFLIYFQGTGAADDSGLPNDRFFAVRPEGSVSTLKIQRTERGDSAVYLCASSPQGNFRDEQFFGPGTRLTVL.

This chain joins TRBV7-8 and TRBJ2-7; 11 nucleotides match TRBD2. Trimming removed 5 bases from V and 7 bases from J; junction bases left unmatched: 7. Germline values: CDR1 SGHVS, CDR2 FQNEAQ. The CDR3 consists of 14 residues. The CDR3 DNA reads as TGTGCCAGCAGCGTGGGACTAGCGGTTCGGGAGCAGTACTTC. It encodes CASSVGLAVREQYF. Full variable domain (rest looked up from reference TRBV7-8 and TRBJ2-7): GAGVSQSPRYKVAKRGQDVALRCDPISGHVSLFWYQQALGQGPEFLTYFQNEAQLDKSGLPSDRFFAERPEGSVSTLKIQRTQQEDSAVYLCASSVGLAVREQYFGPGTRLTVT.

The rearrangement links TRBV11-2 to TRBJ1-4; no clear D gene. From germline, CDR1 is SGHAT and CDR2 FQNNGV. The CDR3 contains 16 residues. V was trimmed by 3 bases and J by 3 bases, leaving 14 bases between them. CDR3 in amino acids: CASSLKAPTSNEKLFF. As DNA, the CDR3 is TGTGCCAGCAGCTTGAAGGCCCCGACCTCTAATGAAAAACTGTTTTTT.

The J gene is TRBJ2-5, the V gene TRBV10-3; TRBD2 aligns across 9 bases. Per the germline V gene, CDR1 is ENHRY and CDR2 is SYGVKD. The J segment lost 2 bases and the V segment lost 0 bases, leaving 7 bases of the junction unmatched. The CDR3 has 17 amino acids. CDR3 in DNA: TGTGCCATCAGTGAGTCAACGGTAGCGGGGGTTCAAGAGACCCAGTACTTC. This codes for CAISESTVAGVQETQYF.

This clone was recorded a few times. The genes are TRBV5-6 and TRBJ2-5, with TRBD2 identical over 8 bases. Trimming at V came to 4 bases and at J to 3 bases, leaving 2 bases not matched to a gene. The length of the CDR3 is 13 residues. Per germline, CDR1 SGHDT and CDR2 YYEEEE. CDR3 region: CASSAAGEETQYF. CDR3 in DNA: TGTGCCAGCAGCGCAGCGGGGGAAGAGACCCAGTACTTC.

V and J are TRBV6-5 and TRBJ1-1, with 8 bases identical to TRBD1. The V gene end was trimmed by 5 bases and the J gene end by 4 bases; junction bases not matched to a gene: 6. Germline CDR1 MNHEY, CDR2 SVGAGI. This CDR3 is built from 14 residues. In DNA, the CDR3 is TGTGCCAGCAGTGGACCGACAGGGGTCACTGAAGCTTTCTTT. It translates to CASSGPTGVTEAFF.